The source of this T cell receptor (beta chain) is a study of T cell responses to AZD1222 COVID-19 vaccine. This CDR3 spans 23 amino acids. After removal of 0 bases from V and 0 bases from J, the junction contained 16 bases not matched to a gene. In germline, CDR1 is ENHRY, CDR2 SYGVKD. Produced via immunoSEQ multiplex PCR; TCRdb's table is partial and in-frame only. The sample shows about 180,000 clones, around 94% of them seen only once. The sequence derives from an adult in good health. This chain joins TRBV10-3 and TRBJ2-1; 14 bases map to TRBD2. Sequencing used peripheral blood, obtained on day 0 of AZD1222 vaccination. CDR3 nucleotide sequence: TGTGCCATCAGTGAGTCCGCGGGACAAGGGACTAGCGGGAGCCAGAGCTCCTACAATGAGCAGTTCTTC. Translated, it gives CAISESAGQGTSGSQSSYNEQFF.